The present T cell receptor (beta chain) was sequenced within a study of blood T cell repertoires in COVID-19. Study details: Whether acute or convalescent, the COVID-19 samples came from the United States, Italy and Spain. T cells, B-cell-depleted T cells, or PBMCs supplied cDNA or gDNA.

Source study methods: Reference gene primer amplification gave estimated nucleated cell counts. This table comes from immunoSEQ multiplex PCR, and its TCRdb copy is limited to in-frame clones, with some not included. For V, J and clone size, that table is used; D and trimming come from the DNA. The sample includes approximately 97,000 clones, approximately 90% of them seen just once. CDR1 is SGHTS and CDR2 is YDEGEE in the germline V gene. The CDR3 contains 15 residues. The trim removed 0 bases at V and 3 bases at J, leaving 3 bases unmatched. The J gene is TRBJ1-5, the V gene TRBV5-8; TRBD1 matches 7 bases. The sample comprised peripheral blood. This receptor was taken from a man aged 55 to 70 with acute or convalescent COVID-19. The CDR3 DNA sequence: TGTGCCAGCAGCTTGGGGGGACAGACCAATCAGCCCCAGCATTTT. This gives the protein CASSLGGQTNQPQHF. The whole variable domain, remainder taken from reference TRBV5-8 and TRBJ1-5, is EAGVTQSPTHLIKTRGQQATLRCSPISGHTSVYWYQQALGLGLQFLLWYDEGEERNRGNFPPRFSGRQFPNYSSELNVNALELEDSALYLCASSLGGQTNQPQHFGDGTRLSIL.